This T cell receptor (beta chain) was observed in a study of Graves' ophthalmopathy and Graves' hyperthyroidism. Study conclusions and caveats: Detection in blood was also observed for most expanded thyroid clonotypes above 0.001 frequency.

The study amplified TCR beta CDR3 regions using RNA transcripts. Second-round multiplex PCR came after first-round RT-PCR with HTBI primers. Using its own MiXCR run on the multiplex PCR reads, TCRdb lists one record per CDR3 protein. The sample includes 500,000 to 700,000 distinct CDR3 sequences, 22% seen only once; the top ten take around 7%. Between the trimmed V and J ends, which lost 6 bases and 4 bases, there was a span of 13 bases. This CDR3 has 13 residues. Turning to this clonotype: The antigen remains unidentified.

Uncontrolled infections, pregnancy, lactation or other autoimmune diseases led to patient exclusion. The chain is built from TRBV12-3 or TRBV12-4 and TRBJ2-7, with D perhaps TRBD2 (7 bases). Sample: peripheral blood. The TCR sequence derives from a young woman with stable Graves' hyperthyroidism. Some clones in this sample may be carry-over from other donors' samples. In nucleotides, the CDR3 is TGTGCCAGCAGGCCCGGGGGGCTTTACGAGCAGTACTTC. This translates into CASRPGGLYEQYF.